Shown below are 13 T cell receptor beta chains from a single sample sequenced in a study of T cells in Graves' hyperthyroidism and ophthalmopathy. Amplification of TCR beta CDR3 regions was performed using RNA transcripts as template. The HTBI primer set drove a first-round RT-PCR of the TCR CDR3. TCRdb called the multiplex PCR reads again in MiXCR, with one record for every CDR3 protein. The sample holds roughly 700,000 distinct CDR3 sequences, 13% to 15% seen once. Sequencing was carried out using blood. The receptor set was obtained from a woman under 30 with Graves' hyperthyroidism.

This clonotype was seen at least ten times. The rearrangement uses TRBV27 and TRBJ2-3, with unresolved D. The CDR3 runs 12 residues. The V and J ends lost 7 bases and 2 bases respectively, with 7 bases between them. The germline V gene encodes CDR1 MNHEY and CDR2 SMNVEV (reference sequence). As DNA, the CDR3 is TGTGCCAGCACCTCATCCACAGATACGCAGTATTTT. This sequence encodes CASTSSTDTQYF.

This clonotype was found many times. The chain couples TRBV4-3 to TRBJ2-7; D is possibly TRBD2 (6 bases). V shed 0 bases and J shed 7 bases, with 10 bases lying between them. The CDR3 runs to 13 residues. Germline CDR1 is LGHNA and CDR2 is YSLEER. For the CDR3, the DNA is TGCGCCAGCAGCCAAGACGGGGGTTGGGAGCAGTACTTC. Its translation is CASSQDGGWEQYF.

V usage is TRBV20-1 and J usage is TRBJ2-1; 7 nucleotides line up with TRBD2. The CDR3 runs 13 residues. CDR1 is DFQATT and CDR2 is SNEGSKA in the germline V gene (reference sequence). V was pared by 4 bases and J by 8 bases, with 8 bases of the junction left unmatched. The CDR3 bases are TGCAGTGCTACCGGGAGGCCCGTCGATGAGCAGTTCTTC. Translating it yields CSATGRPVDEQFF.

This clonotype came up many times. V is TRBV7-9 and J is TRBJ2-5; D possibly corresponds to TRBD2 (5 bases). CDR1 SEHNR and CDR2 FQNEAQ come from the germline V gene (reference sequence). The CDR3 extends over 15 amino acids. V lost 5 bases, J lost 5 bases, and 18 bases lay in between. CDR3 bases: TGTGCCAGCAGCGTCGCCGCCCATACGGGGGAGACCCAGTACTTC. Translating gives CASSVAAHTGETQYF. The whole variable domain, remainder taken from reference TRBV7-9 and TRBJ2-5, is DTGVSQNPRHKITKRGQNVTFRCDPISEHNRLYWYRQTLGQGPEFLTYFQNEAQLEKSRLLSDRFSAERPKGSFSTLEIQRTEQGDSAMYLCASSVAAHTGETQYFGPGTRLLVL.

About this clonotype itself: A read error may produce the germline difference seen at one junction end. The V gene is TRBV3-1, the J gene TRBJ2-5, with TRBD2 as a possible D gene (6 bases). Germline V gene lookup returns CDR1 LGHDT and CDR2 YNNKEL (reference sequence). The CDR3 has 12 amino acids. CDR3 in amino acids: CASSQDLGLEHF. In nucleotides, the CDR3 is TGTGCCAGCAGCCAAGATTTGGGACTTGAACACTTC.

This clonotype was counted at least ten times. V is TRBV20-1 and J is TRBJ2-7; 9 bases fit TRBD2. Germline loops: CDR1 DFQATT, CDR2 SNEGSKA (reference sequence). The CDR3 has 15 residues. V gave up 3 bases and J gave up 3 bases; unmatched junction bases: 9. The CDR3 nucleotides read TGCAGTGCTAGGACGGCGGGAGGGGCTTACTACGAGCAGTACTTC. The encoded protein is CSARTAGGAYYEQYF.

There are many counts of this clonotype. This rearrangement joins TRBV7-9 to TRBJ2-7; TRBD1 matches at 7 bases. The CDR3 is 14 residues long. CDR1 is SEHNR, CDR2 FQNEAQ, per germline (reference sequence). The ends lost 2 bases at V and 1 base at J; junction bases unmatched: 2. CDR3 nucleotide sequence: TGTGCCAGCAGCTTATCGACAGGGTCCTACGAGCAGTACTTC. It translates to CASSLSTGSYEQYF.

This clonotype was seen many times. The gene calls are TRBV30 and TRBJ2-5; TRBD2 matches at 7 bases. There are 12 residues in the CDR3. J gave up 0 bases and V 8 bases, and 3 bases lay outside the gene matches. Per germline, CDR1 GTSNPN and CDR2 SVGIG (reference sequence). DNA of the CDR3: TGTGCCCAAAGCGGGAACCAAGAGACCCAGTACTTC. The encoded protein is CAQSGNQETQYF.

The chain couples TRBV14 to TRBJ2-7; the D is unclear. CDR1 is SGHDN, CDR2 FVKESK, per germline. The CDR3 consists of 15 residues. V lost 5 bases to trimming and J lost 0 bases, with 14 bases between them. The CDR3 sequence is CASSFVVGPSYEQYF. The CDR3 DNA sequence: TGTGCCAGCAGCTTTGTAGTCGGACCCTCCTACGAGCAGTACTTC.

This clonotype was counted at least ten times. The CDR3 sequence: CACQKGFPDTQYF. In DNA form, the CDR3 reads TGTGCCTGCCAGAAGGGGTTCCCAGATACGCAGTATTTT. V gene TRBV30 combines with J gene TRBJ2-3; tentative D call: TRBD1 (5 bases). Between the trimmed V and J ends, which lost 6 bases and 4 bases, there was a span of 14 bases. Per germline, CDR1 GTSNPN and CDR2 SVGIG (reference sequence). The CDR3 is made up of 13 amino acids.

At least ten counts were recorded for this clonotype. The chain links TRBV13 to TRBJ2-1; 11 nucleotides line up with TRBD2. The CDR3 sequence is 17 residues long. V dropped 5 bases and J dropped 4; count of bases not matched to a gene: 10. In germline, CDR1 is PRHDT, CDR2 FYEKMQ (reference sequence). In nucleotides, the CDR3 is TGTGCCAGCAGCCAGGGGGGGGTAGCGGGAGGGTACAATGAGCAGTTCTTC. It codes for CASSQGGVAGGYNEQFF.

The V and J genes are TRBV20-1 and TRBJ2-7; TRBD1 matches 11 bases. V was pared by 6 bases and J by 4 bases, with 11 bases of the junction left unmatched. Germline lookup yields CDR1 DFQATT and CDR2 SNEGSKA (reference sequence). This CDR3 is built from 15 residues. DNA for the CDR3: TGCAGTGCGATTTCCGGGACAGGGGGTCGGTACGAGCAGTACTTC. It yields the protein CSAISGTGGRYEQYF.

There are a few counts of this clonotype. This chain uses TRBV30 with TRBJ1-6; D is ambiguous. This CDR3 contains 19 residues. Deletions cut 0 bases from V and 9 bases from J, with 27 bases between. Germline V gene lookup returns CDR1 GTSNPN and CDR2 SVGIG (reference sequence). CDR3 region: CAWSVNRRSGRSLFSPLHF. Written as DNA, the CDR3 is TGTGCCTGGAGTGTAAACCGCCGGTCGGGCAGATCACTATTTTCACCCCTCCACTTT.